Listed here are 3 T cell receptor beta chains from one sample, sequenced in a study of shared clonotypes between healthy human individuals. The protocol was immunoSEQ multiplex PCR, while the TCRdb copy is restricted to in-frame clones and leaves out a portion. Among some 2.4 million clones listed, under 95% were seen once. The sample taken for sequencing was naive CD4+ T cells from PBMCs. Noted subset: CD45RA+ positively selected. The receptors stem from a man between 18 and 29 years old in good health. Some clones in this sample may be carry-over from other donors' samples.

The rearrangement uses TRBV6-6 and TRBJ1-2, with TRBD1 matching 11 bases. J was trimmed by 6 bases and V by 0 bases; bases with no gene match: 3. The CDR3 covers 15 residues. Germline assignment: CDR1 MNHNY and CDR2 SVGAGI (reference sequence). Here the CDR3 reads CASSYSGQGANGYTF. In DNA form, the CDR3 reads TGTGCCAGCAGTTACTCCGGACAGGGGGCAAATGGCTACACCTTC.

This chain's CDR3 is CASSFVRALDTDTQYF. CDR3 sequence (DNA): TGTGCCAGCAGTTTCGTTAGAGCCTTAGACACAGATACGCAGTATTTT. The chain has TRBV27 and TRBJ2-3; no clear D gene. Trimming cost V 3 bases and J 2 bases, with 15 bases left between them. The CDR3 has 16 residues. CDR1 and CDR2 (germline): MNHEY, SMNVEV (reference sequence).

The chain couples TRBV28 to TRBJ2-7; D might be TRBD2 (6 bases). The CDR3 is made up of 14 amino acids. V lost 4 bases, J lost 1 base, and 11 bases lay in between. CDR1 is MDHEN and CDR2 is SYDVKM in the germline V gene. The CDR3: CASSSRGTSYEQYF. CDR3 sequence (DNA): TGTGCCAGCAGTTCTCGGGGGACTTCCTACGAGCAGTACTTC.